The 13 T cell receptor beta chains below were found in one sample sequenced in a study of identical twins (TCRdb year 2016). The method was 5' RACE. Sequencing was carried out with an Illumina HiSeq 2000. TCRdb reworked the public reads: Q25 trimming with fastp, MiXCR clone assembly, productive beta chains retained. Identical CDR3 protein sequences are pooled into one entry, listed with their most common genes and DNA. In this sample the table shows 450,000 to 650,000 distinct CDR3 sequences, roughly 9.5% of which occur a single time. The ten most abundant clones make up around 3.2% of the sample. In addition, the sample was reused for a study of yellow fever vaccine responses in identical twins.

Sample: PBMCs. These receptor sequences come from a woman younger than 30 in good health.

This sequence joins TRBV12-3 or TRBV12-4 and TRBJ1-1; 7 nucleotides align to TRBD1. V lost 5 bases and J lost 6; bases outside the gene matches: 12. This CDR3 is 15 amino acids long. CDR3 bases: TGTGCCAGCAGTCCAGAAAGACAGGGAGGGCCTGAAGCTTTCTTT. Protein: CASSPERQGGPEAFF.

This clonotype was counted ten times or more. The junction differs from germline at one of its ends, possibly a read error. The V and J genes are TRBV5-1 and TRBJ1-5; the match to TRBD1 covers 7 bases. This CDR3 spans 15 amino acids. Germline V gene lookup returns CDR1 SGHRS and CDR2 YFSETQ. DNA for the CDR3: TGTGCCAGCAGCTTGGGAACAGGGGGCAATCAGCCCCAGCATTTT. This sequence encodes CASSLGTGGNQPQHF. Variable domain in full (rest from reference TRBV5-1 and TRBJ1-5): KAGVTQTPRYLIKTRGQQVTLSCSPISGHRSVSWYQQTPGQGLQFLFEYFSETQRNKGNFPGRFSGRQFSNSRSEMNVSTLELGDSALYLCASSLGTGGNQPQHFGDGTRLSIL.

Only a few counts were recorded for this clonotype. J is TRBJ2-1 and V is TRBV28, with D unclear. CDR3 length: 13 residues. V lost 7 bases and J 8 bases, leaving 15 bases between the germline ends. The germline V gene has CDR1 MDHEN and CDR2 SYDVKM. The CDR3 loop reads CASTQLGVDEQFF. DNA of the CDR3: TGTGCCAGCACCCAATTGGGTGTGGATGAGCAGTTCTTC.

As concerns this clonotype: A much larger clone differs from this one at a single base, so this may be a read error. The chain has TRBV3-1 and TRBJ2-1; 8 nucleotides align to TRBD2. Germline V gene data show CDR1 as LGHDT and CDR2 as YNNKEL (reference sequence). The CDR3 runs to 16 residues. J gave up 7 bases and V 7 bases, and 15 bases lay outside the gene matches. In nucleotides, the CDR3 is TGTGCCAGCACCGACCGGGGGGGGGCTGGGGGGAATGAGCAGTTCTTC. It specifies CASTDRGGAGGNEQFF.

This clonotype occurred once. CDR3 loop: CASSSGRVQETQYF. The CDR3 bases are TGTGCCAGCAGCTCTGGGAGGGTCCAAGAGACCCAGTACTTC. This chain links TRBV5-8 with TRBJ2-5; 7 bases map to TRBD2. V shed 3 bases, J shed 1 base, and the junction held 3 bases outside the gene matches. The germline CDR1 and CDR2 sequences are SGHTS and YDEGEE. The length of the CDR3 is 14 residues.

This clonotype showed up just a few times. The chain uses TRBV15 and TRBJ2-7; no reliable D call. V lost 1 base, J lost 2 bases, and 6 bases lay in between. The CDR3 runs to 13 residues. Germline CDR1 and CDR2: LNHNV and YYDKDF (reference sequence). The CDR3 nucleotides are TGTGCCACCAGCAGAGCCCCGACCTACGAGCAGTACTTC. Translation gives CATSRAPTYEQYF.

This clonotype has ten or more counts. V and J are TRBV12-5 and TRBJ2-1, with TRBD2 matching over 11 bases. After removal of 7 bases from V and 9 bases from J, the junction contained 11 bases not matched to a gene. Germline CDR1 and CDR2: LGHNT and FRNRAP. The CDR3 runs 15 residues. The CDR3 DNA follows: TGTGCTAGTGTCGGTAGCGGGGGGGCCGGTATTGAGCAGTTCTTC. The encoded protein is CASVGSGGAGIEQFF.

This clonotype occurred a few times. The chain has TRBV20-1 and TRBJ2-1, with D perhaps TRBD1 (6 bases). The CDR3 totals 11 residues. V shed 6 bases and J shed 10 bases, with 13 bases lying between them. Looked up from germline, CDR1 is DFQATT and CDR2 is SNEGSKA (reference sequence). The chain's CDR3 is CSAPTQGEQFF. The DNA for the CDR3 is TGCAGTGCCCCAACCCAGGGGGAGCAGTTCTTC.

The table lists this clonotype with a few counts. The V call is TRBV12-3 or TRBV12-4, the J call TRBJ1-4; D possibly corresponds to TRBD1 (5 bases). This CDR3 spans 15 amino acids. V dropped 5 bases and J dropped 4 bases, with 14 bases sitting between them. The CDR3 spells CASSRGEGDNEKLFF. As DNA, the CDR3 is TGTGCCAGCAGTCGAGGGGAGGGTGATAATGAAAAACTGTTTTTT.

Many counts were recorded for this clonotype. V is TRBV24-1 and J is TRBJ2-3, with unresolved D. Trimming removed 4 bases from V and 3 bases from J, with 7 bases in between. The CDR3 contains 13 residues. CDR1 is KGHDR and CDR2 is SFDVKD in the germline V gene. CDR3 region: CATSDARTDTQYF. As DNA, the CDR3 is TGTGCCACCAGTGACGCTAGAACAGATACGCAGTATTTT.

This clonotype was seen a single time. The V gene is TRBV30, the J gene TRBJ2-6, with TRBD1 matching over 10 bases. V was clipped by 6 bases and J by 2 bases; unmatched bases: 10. The V gene's germline CDR1 is GTSNPN and CDR2 SVGIG (reference sequence). The CDR3 totals 17 residues. DNA of the CDR3: TGTGCCTGCGTGGAGTGGGACAGGGGCGCTGGGGCCAACGTCCTGACTTTC. Amino acids: CACVEWDRGAGANVLTF.

This clonotype has more than one count but fewer than ten. The rearrangement uses TRBV30 and TRBJ2-1, with D maybe TRBD2 (6 bases). Germline CDR1 and CDR2: GTSNPN and SVGIG (reference sequence). This CDR3 has 14 amino acids. V was clipped by 4 bases and J by 2 bases, with 12 bases between them. The CDR3: CAWNGRDTYNEQFF. The CDR3 nucleotides read TGTGCCTGGAATGGGCGGGATACCTACAATGAGCAGTTCTTC.

The chain uses TRBV7-9 and TRBJ2-5; perhaps TRBD2 as D (5 bases). CDR1 SEHNR and CDR2 FQNEAQ come from the germline V gene (reference sequence). V lost 5 bases and J lost 3, with 13 bases in between. There are 14 residues in the CDR3. The DNA of the CDR3 is TGTGCCAGCAGCGCCCGCGGAGCGGAAGAGACCCAGTACTTC. Protein sequence: CASSARGAEETQYF.